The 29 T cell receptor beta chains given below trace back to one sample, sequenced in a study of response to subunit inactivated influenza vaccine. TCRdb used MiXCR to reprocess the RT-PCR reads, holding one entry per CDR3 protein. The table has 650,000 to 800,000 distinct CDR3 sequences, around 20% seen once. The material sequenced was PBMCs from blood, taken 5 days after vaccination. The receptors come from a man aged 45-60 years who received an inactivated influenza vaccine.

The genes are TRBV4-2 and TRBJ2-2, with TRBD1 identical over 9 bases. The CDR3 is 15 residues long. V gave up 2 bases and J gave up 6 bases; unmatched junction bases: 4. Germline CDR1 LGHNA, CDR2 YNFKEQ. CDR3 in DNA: TGTGCCAGCAGCCAAAGGGACAGGGAGTCCGGGGAGCTGTTTTTT. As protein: CASSQRDRESGELFF.

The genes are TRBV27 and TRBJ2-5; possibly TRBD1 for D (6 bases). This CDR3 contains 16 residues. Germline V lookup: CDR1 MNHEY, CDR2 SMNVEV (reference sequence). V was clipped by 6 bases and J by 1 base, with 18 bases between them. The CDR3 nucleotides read TGTGCCAGCAGATTTACAGGGAACCTCGCCCAAGAGACCCAGTACTTC. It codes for CASRFTGNLAQETQYF.

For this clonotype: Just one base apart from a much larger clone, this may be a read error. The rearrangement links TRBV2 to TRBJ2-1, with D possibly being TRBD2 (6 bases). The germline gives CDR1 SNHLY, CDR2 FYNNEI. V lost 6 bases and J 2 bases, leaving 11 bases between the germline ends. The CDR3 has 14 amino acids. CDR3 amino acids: CASSLAEPYNEQFF. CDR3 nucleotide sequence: TGTGCCAGCAGCTTAGCGGAGCCCTACAATGAGCAGTTCTTC.

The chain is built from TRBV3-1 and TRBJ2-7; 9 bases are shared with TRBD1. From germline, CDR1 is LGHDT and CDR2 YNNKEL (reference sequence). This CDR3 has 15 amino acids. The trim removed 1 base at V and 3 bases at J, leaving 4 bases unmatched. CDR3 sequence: CASSQVGTGLYEQYF. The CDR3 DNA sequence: TGTGCCAGCAGCCAAGTTGGGACAGGGCTCTACGAGCAGTACTTC.

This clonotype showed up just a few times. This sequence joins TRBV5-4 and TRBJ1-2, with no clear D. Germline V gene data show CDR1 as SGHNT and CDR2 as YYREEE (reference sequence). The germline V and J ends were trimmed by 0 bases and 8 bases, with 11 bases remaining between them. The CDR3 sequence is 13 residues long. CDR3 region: CASSLEAGRGYTF. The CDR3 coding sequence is TGTGCCAGCAGCTTGGAGGCAGGCCGGGGCTACACCTTC.

CDR3 protein: CSGCKTIAYEQYF. In DNA, the CDR3 is TGCAGTGGTTGTAAGACTATCGCCTACGAGCAGTACTTC. The J gene is TRBJ2-7, the V gene TRBV20-1; maybe TRBD2 (5 bases). Trimming removed 7 bases from V and 2 bases from J, with 15 bases in between. The V gene's germline CDR1 is DFQATT and CDR2 SNEGSKA (reference sequence). CDR3 size: 13 residues.

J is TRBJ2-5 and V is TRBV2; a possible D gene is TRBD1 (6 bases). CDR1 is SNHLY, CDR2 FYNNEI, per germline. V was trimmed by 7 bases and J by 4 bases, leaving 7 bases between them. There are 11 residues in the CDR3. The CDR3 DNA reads TGTGCCAGCAAAGGGGGAGAGACCCAGTACTTC. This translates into CASKGGETQYF. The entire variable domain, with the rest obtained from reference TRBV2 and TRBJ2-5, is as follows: EPEVTQTPSHQVTQMGQEVILRCVPISNHLYFYWYRQILGQKVEFLVSFYNNEISEKSEIFDDQFSVERPDGSNFTLKIRSTKLEDSAMYFCASKGGETQYFGPGTRLLVL.

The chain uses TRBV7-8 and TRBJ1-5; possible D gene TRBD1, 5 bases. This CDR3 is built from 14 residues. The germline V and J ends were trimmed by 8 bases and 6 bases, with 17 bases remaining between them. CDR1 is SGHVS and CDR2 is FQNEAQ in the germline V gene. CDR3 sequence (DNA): TGTGCCAGCGGCCTGCCGGGGCGCGGTCAGCCCCAGCATTTT. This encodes CASGLPGRGQPQHF. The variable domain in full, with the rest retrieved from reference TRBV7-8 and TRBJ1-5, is GAGVSQSPRYKVAKRGQDVALRCDPISGHVSLFWYQQALGQGPEFLTYFQNEAQLDKSGLPSDRFFAERPEGSVSTLKIQRTQQEDSAVYLCASGLPGRGQPQHFGDGTRLSIL.

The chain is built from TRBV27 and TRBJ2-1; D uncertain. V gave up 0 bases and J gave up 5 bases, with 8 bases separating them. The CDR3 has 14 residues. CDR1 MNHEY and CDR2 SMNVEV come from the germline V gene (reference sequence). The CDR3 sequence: CASSLSRQHNEQFF. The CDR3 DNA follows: TGTGCCAGCAGTTTATCCCGCCAGCACAATGAGCAGTTCTTC.

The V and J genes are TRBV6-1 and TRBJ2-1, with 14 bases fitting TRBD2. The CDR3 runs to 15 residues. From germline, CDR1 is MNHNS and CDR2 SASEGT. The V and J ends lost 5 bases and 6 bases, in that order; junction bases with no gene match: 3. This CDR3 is CASSRTSGGSNEQFF. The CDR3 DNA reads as TGTGCCAGCAGTAGGACTAGCGGGGGGTCCAATGAGCAGTTCTTC.

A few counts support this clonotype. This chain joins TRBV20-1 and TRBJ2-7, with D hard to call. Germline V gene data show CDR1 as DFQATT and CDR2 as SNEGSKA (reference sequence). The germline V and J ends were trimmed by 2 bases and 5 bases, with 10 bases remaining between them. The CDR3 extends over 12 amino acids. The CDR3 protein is CSARRGGDEQYF. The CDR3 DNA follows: TGCAGTGCTAGAAGAGGCGGCGACGAGCAGTACTTC.

CDR3 amino acids: CASSLGGAGNIQYF. In DNA, the CDR3 is TGTGCCAGCAGCTTGGGGGGGGCGGGAAACATTCAGTACTTC. This chain uses TRBV5-4 with TRBJ2-4; D is tentatively TRBD1 or TRBD2 (6 bases each). CDR1 SGHNT and CDR2 YYREEE come from the germline V gene (reference sequence). The CDR3 spans 14 residues. V was shortened by 0 bases and J by 6 bases, with 10 bases between the two germline ends.

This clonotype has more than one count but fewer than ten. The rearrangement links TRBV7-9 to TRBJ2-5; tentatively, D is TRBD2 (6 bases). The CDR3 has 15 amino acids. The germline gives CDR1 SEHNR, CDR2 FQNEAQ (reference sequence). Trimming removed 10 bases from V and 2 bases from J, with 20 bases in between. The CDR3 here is CATSSAARIQETQYF. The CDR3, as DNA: TGTGCCACCTCTAGCGCAGCGAGAATTCAAGAGACCCAGTACTTC.

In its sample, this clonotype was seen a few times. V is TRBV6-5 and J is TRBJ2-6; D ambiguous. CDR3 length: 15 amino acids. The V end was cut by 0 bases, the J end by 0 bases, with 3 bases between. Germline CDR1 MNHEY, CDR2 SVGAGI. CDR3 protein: CASSYSRSGANVLTF. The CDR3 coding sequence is TGTGCCAGCAGTTACTCCCGCTCTGGGGCCAACGTCCTGACTTTC.

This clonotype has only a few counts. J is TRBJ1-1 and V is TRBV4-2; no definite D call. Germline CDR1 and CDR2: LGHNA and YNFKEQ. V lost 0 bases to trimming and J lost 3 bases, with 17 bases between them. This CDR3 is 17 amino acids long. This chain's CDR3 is CASSQEGWARRDTEAFF. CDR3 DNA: TGTGCCAGCAGCCAAGAAGGCTGGGCTCGGCGGGACACTGAAGCTTTCTTT.

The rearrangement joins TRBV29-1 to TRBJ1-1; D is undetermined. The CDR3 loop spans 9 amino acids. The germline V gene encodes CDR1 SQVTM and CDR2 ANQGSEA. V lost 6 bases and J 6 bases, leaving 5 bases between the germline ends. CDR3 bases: TGCAGCGTCGCCCCTGAAGCTTTCTTT. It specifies CSVAPEAFF.

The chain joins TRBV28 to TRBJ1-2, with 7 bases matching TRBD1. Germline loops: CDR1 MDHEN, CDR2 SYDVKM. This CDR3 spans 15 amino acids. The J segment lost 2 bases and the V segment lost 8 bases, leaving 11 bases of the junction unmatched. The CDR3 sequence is CASLGQPFYNYGYTF. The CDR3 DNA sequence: TGTGCCAGCCTGGGACAGCCCTTTTACAACTATGGCTACACCTTC.

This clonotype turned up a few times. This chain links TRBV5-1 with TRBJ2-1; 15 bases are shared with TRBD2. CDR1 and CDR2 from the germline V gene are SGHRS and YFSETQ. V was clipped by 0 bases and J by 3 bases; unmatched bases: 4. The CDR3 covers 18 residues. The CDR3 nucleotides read TGCGCCAGCAGCTTGGGGACTAGCGGGAGGGCCCTCTACAATGAGCAGTTCTTC. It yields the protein CASSLGTSGRALYNEQFF.

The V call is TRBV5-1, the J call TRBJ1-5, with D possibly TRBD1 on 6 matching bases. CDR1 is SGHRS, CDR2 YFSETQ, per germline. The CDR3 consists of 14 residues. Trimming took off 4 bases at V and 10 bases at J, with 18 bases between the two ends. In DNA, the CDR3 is TGCGCCAGCAGCCCTACCGACAGGACGGAACCCCAGCATTTT. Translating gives CASSPTDRTEPQHF.

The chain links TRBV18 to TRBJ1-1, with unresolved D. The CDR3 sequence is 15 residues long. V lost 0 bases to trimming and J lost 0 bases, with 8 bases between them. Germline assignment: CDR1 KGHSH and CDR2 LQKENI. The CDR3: CASSPPPQLNTEAFF. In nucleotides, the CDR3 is TGTGCCAGCTCACCACCACCCCAGTTGAACACTGAAGCTTTCTTT.

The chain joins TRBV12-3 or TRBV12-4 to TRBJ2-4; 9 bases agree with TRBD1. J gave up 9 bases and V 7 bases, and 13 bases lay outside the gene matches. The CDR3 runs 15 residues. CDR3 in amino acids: CASKSRDRVGGIQYF. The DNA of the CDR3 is TGTGCCAGCAAGAGCCGGGACAGGGTAGGAGGCATTCAGTACTTC.

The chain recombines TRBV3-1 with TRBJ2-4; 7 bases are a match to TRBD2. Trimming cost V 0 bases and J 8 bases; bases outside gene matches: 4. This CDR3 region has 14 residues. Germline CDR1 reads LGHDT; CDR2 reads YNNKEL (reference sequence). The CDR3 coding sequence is TGTGCCAGCAGCCAAGATGGCGGGGGAGACATTCAGTACTTC. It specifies CASSQDGGGDIQYF. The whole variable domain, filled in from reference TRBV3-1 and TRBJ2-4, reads DTAVSQTPKYLVTQMGNDKSIKCEQNLGHDTMYWYKQDSKKFLKIMFSYNNKELIINETVPNRFSPKSPDKAHLNLHINSLELGDSAVYFCASSQDGGGDIQYFGAGTRLSVL.

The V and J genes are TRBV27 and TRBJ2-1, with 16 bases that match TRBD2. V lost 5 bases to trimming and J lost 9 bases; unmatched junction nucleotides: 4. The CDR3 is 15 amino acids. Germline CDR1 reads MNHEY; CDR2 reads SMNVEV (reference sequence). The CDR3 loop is CASSPGTSGRGEQFF. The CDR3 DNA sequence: TGTGCCAGCAGTCCTGGGACTAGCGGGAGGGGTGAGCAGTTCTTC.

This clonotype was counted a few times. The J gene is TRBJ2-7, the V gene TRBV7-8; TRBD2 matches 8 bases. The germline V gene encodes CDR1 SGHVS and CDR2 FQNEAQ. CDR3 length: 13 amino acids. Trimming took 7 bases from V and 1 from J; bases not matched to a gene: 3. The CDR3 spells CASNLAGSYEQYF. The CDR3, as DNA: TGTGCCAGCAACCTAGCGGGTTCCTACGAGCAGTACTTC.

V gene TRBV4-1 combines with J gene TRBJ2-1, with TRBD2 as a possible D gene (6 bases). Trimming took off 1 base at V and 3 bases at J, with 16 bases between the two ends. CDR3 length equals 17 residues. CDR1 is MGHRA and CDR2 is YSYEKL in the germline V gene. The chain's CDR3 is CASSQGVVGGSYNEQFF. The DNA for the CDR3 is TGCGCCAGCAGCCAAGGAGTTGTGGGGGGTAGCTACAATGAGCAGTTCTTC.

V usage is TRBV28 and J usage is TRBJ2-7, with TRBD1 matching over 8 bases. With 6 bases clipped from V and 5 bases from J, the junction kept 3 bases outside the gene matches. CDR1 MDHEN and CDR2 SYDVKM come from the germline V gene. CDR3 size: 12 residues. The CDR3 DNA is TGTGCCAGCAGATCGACAGGGGACGAGCAGTACTTC. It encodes CASRSTGDEQYF.

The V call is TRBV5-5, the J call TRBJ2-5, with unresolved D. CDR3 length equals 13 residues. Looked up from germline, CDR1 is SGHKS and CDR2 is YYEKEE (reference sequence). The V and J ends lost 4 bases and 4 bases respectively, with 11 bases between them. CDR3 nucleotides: TGTGCCAGCAGCCGGCCGTCCCGAGAGACCCAGTACTTC. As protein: CASSRPSRETQYF. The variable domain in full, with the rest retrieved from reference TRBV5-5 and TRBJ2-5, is DAGVTQSPTHLIKTRGQQVTLRCSPISGHKSVSWYQQVLGQGPQFIFQYYEKEERGRGNFPDRFSARQFPNYSSELNVNALLLGDSALYLCASSRPSRETQYFGPGTRLLVL.

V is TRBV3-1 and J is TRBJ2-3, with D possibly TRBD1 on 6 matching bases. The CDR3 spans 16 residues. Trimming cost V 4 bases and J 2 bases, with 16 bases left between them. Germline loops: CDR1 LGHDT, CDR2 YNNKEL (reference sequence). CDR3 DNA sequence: TGTGCCAGCAGCCCGGGTAGGGGGAATGCCACAGATACGCAGTATTTT. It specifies CASSPGRGNATDTQYF.

CDR3 DNA: TGTGCCAGCAGTTACCGGGCGGGAGGGCAGGCCCGCGAGCAGTACTTC. Its protein product is CASSYRAGGQAREQYF. This sequence joins TRBV6-5 and TRBJ2-7; 9 bases match TRBD2. Germline values: CDR1 MNHEY, CDR2 SVGAGI. J lost 6 bases, V lost 2 bases, and 11 bases had no gene match. The CDR3 covers 16 residues.